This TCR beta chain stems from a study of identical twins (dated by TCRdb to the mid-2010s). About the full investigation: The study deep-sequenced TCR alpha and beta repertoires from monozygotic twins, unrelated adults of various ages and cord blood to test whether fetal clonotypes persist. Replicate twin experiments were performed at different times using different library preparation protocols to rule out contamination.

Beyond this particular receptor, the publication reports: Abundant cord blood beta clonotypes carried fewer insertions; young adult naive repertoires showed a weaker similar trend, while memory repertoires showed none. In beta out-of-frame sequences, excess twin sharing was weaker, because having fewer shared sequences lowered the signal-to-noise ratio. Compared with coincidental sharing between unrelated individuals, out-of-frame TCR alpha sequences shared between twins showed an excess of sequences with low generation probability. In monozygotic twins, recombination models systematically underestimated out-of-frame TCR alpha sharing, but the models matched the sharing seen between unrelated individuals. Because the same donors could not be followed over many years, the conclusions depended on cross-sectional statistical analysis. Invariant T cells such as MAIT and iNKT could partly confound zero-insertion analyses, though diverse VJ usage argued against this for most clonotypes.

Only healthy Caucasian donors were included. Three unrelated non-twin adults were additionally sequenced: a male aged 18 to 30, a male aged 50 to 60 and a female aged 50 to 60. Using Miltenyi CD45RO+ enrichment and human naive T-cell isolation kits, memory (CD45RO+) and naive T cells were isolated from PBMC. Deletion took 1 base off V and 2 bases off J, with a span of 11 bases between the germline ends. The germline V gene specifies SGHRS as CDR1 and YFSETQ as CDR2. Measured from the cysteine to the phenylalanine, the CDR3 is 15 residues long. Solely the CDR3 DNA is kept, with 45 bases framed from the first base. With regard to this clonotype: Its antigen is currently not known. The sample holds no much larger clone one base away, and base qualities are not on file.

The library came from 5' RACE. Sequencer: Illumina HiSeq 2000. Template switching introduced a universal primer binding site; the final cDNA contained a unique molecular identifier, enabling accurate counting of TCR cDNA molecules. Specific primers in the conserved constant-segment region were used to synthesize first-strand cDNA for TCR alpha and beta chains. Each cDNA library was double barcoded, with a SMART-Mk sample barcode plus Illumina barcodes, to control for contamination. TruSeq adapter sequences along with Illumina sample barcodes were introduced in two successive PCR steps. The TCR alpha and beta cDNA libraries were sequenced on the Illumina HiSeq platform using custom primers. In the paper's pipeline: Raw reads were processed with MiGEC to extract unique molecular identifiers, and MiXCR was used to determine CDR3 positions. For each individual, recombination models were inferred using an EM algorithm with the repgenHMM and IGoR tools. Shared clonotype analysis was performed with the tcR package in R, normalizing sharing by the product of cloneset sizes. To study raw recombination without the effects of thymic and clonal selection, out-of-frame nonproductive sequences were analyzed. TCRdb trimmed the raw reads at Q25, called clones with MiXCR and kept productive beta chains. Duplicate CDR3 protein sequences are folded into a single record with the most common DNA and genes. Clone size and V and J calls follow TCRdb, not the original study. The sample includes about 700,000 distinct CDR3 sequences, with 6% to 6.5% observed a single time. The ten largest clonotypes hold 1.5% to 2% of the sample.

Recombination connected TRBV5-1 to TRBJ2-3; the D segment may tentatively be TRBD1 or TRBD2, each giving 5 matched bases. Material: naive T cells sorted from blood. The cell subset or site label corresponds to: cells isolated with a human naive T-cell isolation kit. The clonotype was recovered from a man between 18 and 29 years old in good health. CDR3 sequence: CASSLRGTDTDTQYF. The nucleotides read TGCGCCAGCAGCTTGAGAGGGACGGACACAGATACGCAGTATTTT.